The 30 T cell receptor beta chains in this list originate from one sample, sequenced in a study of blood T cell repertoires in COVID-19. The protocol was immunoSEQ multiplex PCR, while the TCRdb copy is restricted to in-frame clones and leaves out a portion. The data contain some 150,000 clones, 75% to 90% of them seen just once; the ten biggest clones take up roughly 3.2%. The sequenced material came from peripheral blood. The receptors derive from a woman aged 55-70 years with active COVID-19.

This CDR3 reads CASSWADRQNEQFF. Written as DNA, the CDR3 is TGTGCCAGCAGCTGGGCGGACAGGCAGAATGAGCAGTTCTTC. The gene calls are TRBV7-9 and TRBJ2-1; 7 nucleotides agree with TRBD1. The CDR3 totals 14 residues. J lost 7 bases, V lost 4 bases, and 7 bases had no gene match. CDR1 and CDR2 (germline): SEHNR, FQNEAQ (reference sequence).

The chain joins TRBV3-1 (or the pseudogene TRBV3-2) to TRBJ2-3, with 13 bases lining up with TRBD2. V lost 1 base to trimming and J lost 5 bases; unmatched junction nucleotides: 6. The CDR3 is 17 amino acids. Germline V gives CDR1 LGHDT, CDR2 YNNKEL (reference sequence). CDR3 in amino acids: CASSQVTSGRSRDTQYF. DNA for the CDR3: TGTGCCAGCAGCCAAGTGACTAGCGGGAGGAGCCGAGATACGCAGTATTTT.

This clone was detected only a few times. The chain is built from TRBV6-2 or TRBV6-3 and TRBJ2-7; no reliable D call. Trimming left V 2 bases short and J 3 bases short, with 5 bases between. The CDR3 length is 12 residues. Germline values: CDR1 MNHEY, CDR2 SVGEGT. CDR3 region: CASSYGHYEQYF. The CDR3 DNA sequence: TGTGCCAGCAGTTACGGCCACTACGAGCAGTACTTC.

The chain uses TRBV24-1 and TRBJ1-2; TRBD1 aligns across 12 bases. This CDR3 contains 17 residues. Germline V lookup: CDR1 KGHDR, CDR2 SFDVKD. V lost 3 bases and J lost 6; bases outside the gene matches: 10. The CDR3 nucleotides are TGTGCCACCAGTGATGCGTCCGGGACAGGGGGCGCGGATGGCTACACCTTC. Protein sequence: CATSDASGTGGADGYTF.

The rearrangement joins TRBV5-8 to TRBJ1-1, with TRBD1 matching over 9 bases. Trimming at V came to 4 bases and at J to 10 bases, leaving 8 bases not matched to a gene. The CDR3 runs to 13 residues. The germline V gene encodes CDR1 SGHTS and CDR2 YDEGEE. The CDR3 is CASSGYRGRGAFF. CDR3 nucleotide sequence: TGTGCCAGCAGCGGATACAGGGGGCGCGGAGCTTTCTTT.

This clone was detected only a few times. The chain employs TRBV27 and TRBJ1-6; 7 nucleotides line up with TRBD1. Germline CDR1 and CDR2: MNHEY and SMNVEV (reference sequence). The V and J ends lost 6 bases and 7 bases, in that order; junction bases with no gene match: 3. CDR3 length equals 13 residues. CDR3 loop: CASRPGQNSPLHF. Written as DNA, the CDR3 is TGTGCCAGCAGACCGGGACAGAATTCACCCCTCCACTTT.

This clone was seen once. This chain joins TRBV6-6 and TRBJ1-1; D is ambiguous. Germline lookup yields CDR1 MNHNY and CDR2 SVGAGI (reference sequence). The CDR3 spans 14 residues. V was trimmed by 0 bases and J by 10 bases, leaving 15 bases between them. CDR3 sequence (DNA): TGTGCCAGCAGTTACTCGGGCAACCGGATTCCAGCTTTCTTT. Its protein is CASSYSGNRIPAFF.

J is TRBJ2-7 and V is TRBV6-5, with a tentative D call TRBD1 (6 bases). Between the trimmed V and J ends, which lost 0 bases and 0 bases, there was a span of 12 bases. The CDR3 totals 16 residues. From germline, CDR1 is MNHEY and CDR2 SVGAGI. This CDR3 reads CASSYSSGHHSYEQYF. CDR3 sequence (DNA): TGTGCCAGCAGTTACTCCTCGGGACACCACTCCTACGAGCAGTACTTC.

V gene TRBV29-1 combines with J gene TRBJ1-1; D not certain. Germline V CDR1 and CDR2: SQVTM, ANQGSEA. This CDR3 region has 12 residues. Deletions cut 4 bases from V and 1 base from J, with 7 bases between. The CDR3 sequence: CSVVTANTEAFF. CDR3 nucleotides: TGCAGCGTTGTTACAGCGAACACTGAAGCTTTCTTT.

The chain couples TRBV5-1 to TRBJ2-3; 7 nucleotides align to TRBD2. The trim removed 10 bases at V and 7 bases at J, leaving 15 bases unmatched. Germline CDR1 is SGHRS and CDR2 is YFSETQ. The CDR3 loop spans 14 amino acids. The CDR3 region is CAVRSSGTQNTQYF. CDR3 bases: TGCGCCGTACGGTCTAGCGGAACTCAGAATACGCAGTATTTT.

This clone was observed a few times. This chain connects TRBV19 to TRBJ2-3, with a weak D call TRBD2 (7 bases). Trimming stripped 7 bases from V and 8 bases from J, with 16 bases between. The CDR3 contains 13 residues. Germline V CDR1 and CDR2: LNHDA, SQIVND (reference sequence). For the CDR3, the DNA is TGTGCCAGTACCCCGTTAGGGGGGGGTACGCAGTATTTT. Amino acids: CASTPLGGGTQYF.

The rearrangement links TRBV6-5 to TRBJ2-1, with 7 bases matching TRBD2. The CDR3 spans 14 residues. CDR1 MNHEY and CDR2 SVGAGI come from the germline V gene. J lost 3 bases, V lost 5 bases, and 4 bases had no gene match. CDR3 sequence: CASSRGSNYNEQFF. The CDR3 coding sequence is TGTGCCAGCAGTCGCGGGAGCAACTACAATGAGCAGTTCTTC.

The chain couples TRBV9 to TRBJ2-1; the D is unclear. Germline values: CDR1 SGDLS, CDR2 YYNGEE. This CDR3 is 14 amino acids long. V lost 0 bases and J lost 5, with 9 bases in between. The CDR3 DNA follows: TGTGCCAGCAGCGTAGCTGTAATCCACAATGAGCAGTTCTTC. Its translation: CASSVAVIHNEQFF. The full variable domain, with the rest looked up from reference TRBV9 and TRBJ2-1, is DSGVTQTPKHLITATGQRVTLRCSPRSGDLSVYWYQQSLDQGLQFLIQYYNGEERAKGNILERFSAQQFPDLHSELNLSSLELGDSALYFCASSVAVIHNEQFFGPGTRLTVL.

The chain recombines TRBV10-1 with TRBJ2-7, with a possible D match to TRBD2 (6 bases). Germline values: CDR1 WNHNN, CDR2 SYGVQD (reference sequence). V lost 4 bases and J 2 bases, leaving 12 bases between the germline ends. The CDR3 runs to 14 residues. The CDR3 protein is CASSGRELPYEQYF. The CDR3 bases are TGCGCCAGCAGTGGGAGGGAGTTGCCCTACGAGCAGTACTTC.

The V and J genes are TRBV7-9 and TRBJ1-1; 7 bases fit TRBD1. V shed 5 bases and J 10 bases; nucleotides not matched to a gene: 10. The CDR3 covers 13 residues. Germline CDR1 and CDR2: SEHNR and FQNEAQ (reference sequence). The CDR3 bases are TGTGCCAGCAGCCTACCCGGGGCAGGGGGAGCTTTCTTT. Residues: CASSLPGAGGAFF.

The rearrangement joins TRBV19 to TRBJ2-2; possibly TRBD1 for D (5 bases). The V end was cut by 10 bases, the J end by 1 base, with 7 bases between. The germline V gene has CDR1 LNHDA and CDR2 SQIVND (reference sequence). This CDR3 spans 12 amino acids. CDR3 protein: CAIGQNTGELFF. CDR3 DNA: TGTGCCATTGGACAGAACACCGGGGAGCTGTTTTTT.

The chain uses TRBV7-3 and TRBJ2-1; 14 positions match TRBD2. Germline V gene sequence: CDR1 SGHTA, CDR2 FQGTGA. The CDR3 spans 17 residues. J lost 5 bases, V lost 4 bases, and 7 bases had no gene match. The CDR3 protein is CASSSAGLAGGHNEQFF. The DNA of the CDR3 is TGTGCCAGCAGCTCCGCCGGACTAGCGGGAGGTCACAATGAGCAGTTCTTC.

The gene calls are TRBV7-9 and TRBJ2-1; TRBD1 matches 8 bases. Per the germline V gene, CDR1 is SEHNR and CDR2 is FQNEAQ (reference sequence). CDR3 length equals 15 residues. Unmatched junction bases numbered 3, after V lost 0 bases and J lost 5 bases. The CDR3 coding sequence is TGTGCCAGCAGCTTAGCCATACAGGGGGACAATGAGCAGTTCTTC. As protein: CASSLAIQGDNEQFF. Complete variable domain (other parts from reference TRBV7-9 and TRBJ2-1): DTGVSQNPRHKITKRGQNVTFRCDPISEHNRLYWYRQTLGQGPEFLTYFQNEAQLEKSRLLSDRFSAERPKGSFSTLEIQRTEQGDSAMYLCASSLAIQGDNEQFFGPGTRLTVL.

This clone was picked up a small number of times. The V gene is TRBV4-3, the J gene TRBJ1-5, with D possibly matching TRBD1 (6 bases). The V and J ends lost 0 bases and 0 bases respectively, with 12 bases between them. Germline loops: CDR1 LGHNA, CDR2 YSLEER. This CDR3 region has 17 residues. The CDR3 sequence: CASSQDLSRGSNQPQHF. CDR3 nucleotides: TGCGCCAGCAGCCAAGATCTGTCCAGGGGTAGCAATCAGCCCCAGCATTTT.

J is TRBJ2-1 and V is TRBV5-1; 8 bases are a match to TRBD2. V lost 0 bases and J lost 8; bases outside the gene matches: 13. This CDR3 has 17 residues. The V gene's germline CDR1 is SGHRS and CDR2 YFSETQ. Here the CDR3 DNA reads TGCGCCAGCAGCTTGGTCGTGGGCCTTCCGACTAGCGATGAGCAGTTCTTC. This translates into CASSLVVGLPTSDEQFF.

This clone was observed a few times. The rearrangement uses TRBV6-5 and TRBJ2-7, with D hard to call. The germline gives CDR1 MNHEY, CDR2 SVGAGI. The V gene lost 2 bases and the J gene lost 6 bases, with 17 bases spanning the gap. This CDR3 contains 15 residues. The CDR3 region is CASSYEASQRSEQYF. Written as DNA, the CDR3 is TGTGCCAGCAGTTACGAGGCCTCCCAAAGGAGCGAGCAGTACTTC.

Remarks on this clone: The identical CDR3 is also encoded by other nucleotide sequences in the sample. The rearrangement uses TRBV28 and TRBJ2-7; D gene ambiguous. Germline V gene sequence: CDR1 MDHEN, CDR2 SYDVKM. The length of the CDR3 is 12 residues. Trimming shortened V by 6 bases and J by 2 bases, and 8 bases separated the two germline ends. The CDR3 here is CASSSGAYEQYF. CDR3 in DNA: TGTGCCAGCAGCTCCGGAGCCTACGAGCAGTACTTC.

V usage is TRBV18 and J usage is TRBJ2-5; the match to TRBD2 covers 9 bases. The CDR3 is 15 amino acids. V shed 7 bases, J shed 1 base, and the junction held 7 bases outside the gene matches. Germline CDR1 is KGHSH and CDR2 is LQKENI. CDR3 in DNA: TGTGCCAGCTGCCTAGCGGGACGGAGCCAAGAGACCCAGTACTTC. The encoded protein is CASCLAGRSQETQYF.

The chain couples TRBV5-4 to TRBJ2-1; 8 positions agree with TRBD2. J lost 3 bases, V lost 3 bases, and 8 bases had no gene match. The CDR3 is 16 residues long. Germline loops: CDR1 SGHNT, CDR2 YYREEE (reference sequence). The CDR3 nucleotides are TGTGCCAGCAGCTCCTGGGGGAGCGGGAGCTACAATGAGCAGTTCTTC. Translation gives CASSSWGSGSYNEQFF.

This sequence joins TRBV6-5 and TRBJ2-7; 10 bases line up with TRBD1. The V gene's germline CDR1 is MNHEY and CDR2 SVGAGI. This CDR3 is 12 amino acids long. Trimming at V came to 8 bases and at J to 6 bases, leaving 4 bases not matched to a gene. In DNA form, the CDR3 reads TGTGCCAGCCGCAGGGACAGGGGCGAGCAGTACTTC. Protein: CASRRDRGEQYF.

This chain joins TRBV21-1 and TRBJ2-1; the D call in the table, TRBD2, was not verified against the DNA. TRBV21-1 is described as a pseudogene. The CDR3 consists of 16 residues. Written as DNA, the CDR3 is TGTGCCAGCAGCAAGGAGACTAGCGGAGGGGCTCAAGAGCAGTTCTTC. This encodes CASSKETSGGAQEQFF.

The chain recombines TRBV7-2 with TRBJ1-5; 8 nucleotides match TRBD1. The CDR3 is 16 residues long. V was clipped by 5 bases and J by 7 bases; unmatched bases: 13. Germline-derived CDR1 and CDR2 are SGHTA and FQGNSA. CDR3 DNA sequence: TGTGCCAGCAGCCCAAACCAATTGACAGGGGCACAGCCCCAGCATTTT. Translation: CASSPNQLTGAQPQHF.

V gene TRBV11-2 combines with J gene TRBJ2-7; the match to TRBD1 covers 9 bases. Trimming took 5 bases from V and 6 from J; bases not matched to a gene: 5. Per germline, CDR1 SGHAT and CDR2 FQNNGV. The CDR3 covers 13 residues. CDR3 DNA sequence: TGTGCCAGCAGCCCGGACAGGGGCGGCGAGCAGTACTTC. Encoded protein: CASSPDRGGEQYF.

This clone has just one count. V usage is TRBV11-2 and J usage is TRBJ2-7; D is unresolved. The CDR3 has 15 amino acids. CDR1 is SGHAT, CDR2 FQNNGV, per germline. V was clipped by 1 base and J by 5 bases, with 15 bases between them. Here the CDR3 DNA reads TGTGCCAGCAGCTTAGGCCCCAGGCCCAACAACGAGCAGTACTTC. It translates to CASSLGPRPNNEQYF.

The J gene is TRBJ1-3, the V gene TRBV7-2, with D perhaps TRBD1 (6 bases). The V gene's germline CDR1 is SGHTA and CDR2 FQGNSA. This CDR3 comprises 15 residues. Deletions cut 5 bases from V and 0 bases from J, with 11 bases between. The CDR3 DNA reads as TGTGCCAGCAGCCCTCGACAGGCCTCTGGAAACACCATATATTTT. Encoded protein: CASSPRQASGNTIYF. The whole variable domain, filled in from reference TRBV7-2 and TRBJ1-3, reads GAGVSQSPSNKVTEKGKDVELRCDPISGHTALYWYRQSLGQGLEFLIYFQGNSAPDKSGLPSDRFSAERTGGSVSTLTIQRTQQEDSAVYLCASSPRQASGNTIYFGEGSWLTVV.